These T cell receptor beta chains were read from a single sample in a study of control samples from healthy donors and cancer patients. Produced via immunoSEQ multiplex PCR; TCRdb's table is partial and in-frame only. The sample lists some 120,000 clones, about nine tenths seen once, with 8% to 9% in the top ten. The sequenced sample consisted of blood. The receptors stem from a man aged 40-49 years in good health. The CDR3 runs from the conserved cysteine through the conserved F or W. A D gene is named only where the DNA matches it firmly. Clone size is shown for a subset of rows, as once, few, many or a class of expanded clone.

d_call: .
clone_size: .
j_call: TRBJ2-5
v_call: TRBV4-2
cdr3_aa: CASSLATGGKGETQYF
cdr3_nt: TGTGCCAGCAGCCTTGCGACTGGGGGTAAGGGAGAGACCCAGTACTTC

d_call: .
clone_size: .
j_call: TRBJ2-7
v_call: TRBV6-5
cdr3_aa: CASSYGGRSYEQYF
cdr3_nt: TGTGCCAGCAGTTACGGGGGCCGCTCCTACGAGCAGTACTTC

d_call: TRBD1
clone_size: .
j_call: TRBJ1-2
v_call: TRBV7-9
cdr3_aa: CASSHTGGDLYTF
cdr3_nt: TGTGCCAGCAGCCATACAGGGGGGGACTTATACACCTTC

d_call: .
clone_size: .
j_call: TRBJ1-5
v_call: TRBV6-2/TRBV6-3
cdr3_aa: CASSLNDRQRSNQPQHF
cdr3_nt: TGTGCCAGCAGTTTAAACGACAGGCAACGCAGCAATCAGCCCCAGCATTTT

d_call: TRBD1
clone_size: .
j_call: TRBJ2-5
v_call: TRBV11-2
cdr3_aa: CASSQEGTGAGETQYF
cdr3_nt: TGTGCCAGCAGCCAGGAAGGGACAGGGGCGGGAGAGACCCAGTACTTC

d_call: TRBD1
clone_size: .
j_call: TRBJ1-1
v_call: TRBV5-5
cdr3_aa: CASSRGEGANTEAFF
cdr3_nt: TGTGCCAGCAGCAGGGGCGAGGGGGCGAACACTGAAGCTTTCTTT

d_call: .
clone_size: once
j_call: TRBJ1-1
v_call: TRBV6-4
cdr3_aa: CASSERQGTEAFF
cdr3_nt: TGTGCCAGCAGTGAGAGGCAGGGTACGGAAGCTTTCTTT

d_call: TRBD1
clone_size: few
j_call: TRBJ2-5
v_call: TRBV18
cdr3_aa: CASSPTGSETQYF
cdr3_nt: TGTGCCAGCTCACCGACAGGGTCAGAGACCCAGTACTTC

d_call: .
clone_size: .
j_call: TRBJ2-1
v_call: TRBV11-3
cdr3_aa: CASSLDFYNEQFF
cdr3_nt: TGTGCCAGCAGCTTAGACTTCTACAATGAGCAGTTCTTC

d_call: TRBD1
clone_size: once
j_call: TRBJ2-7
v_call: TRBV4-3
cdr3_aa: CAGSQVQGAGYEQYF
cdr3_nt: TGCGCCGGCAGCCAAGTACAGGGGGCTGGCTACGAGCAGTACTTC

d_call: .
clone_size: .
j_call: TRBJ2-7
v_call: TRBV7-2
cdr3_aa: CASSSLGAAYEQYF
cdr3_nt: TGTGCCAGCAGCTCCCTGGGGGCAGCCTACGAGCAGTACTTC

d_call: .
clone_size: .
j_call: TRBJ2-5
v_call: TRBV5-1
cdr3_aa: CASSSTRALQETQYF
cdr3_nt: TGCGCCAGCAGCTCCACACGGGCCCTCCAAGAGACCCAGTACTTC

d_call: .
clone_size: few
j_call: TRBJ1-3
v_call: TRBV4-3
cdr3_aa: CASSQDFSGFSGNTIYF
cdr3_nt: TGCGCCAGCAGCCAAGATTTTTCAGGCTTCTCTGGAAACACCATATATTTT

d_call: .
clone_size: .
j_call: TRBJ1-3
v_call: TRBV1
cdr3_aa: CTSSPVPGQGSRAGNTIYF
cdr3_nt: TGCACCAGCAGCCCTGTTCCGGGACAGGGGTCTCGGGCTGGAAACACCATATATTTT

d_call: .
clone_size: .
j_call: TRBJ2-1
v_call: TRBV18
cdr3_aa: CASSPSNNEQFF
cdr3_nt: TGTGCCAGCTCACCTTCCAACAATGAGCAGTTCTTC

d_call: .
clone_size: .
j_call: TRBJ2-3
v_call: TRBV7-2
cdr3_aa: CASRRRSGAEDTQYF
cdr3_nt: TGTGCCAGCAGACGTCGATCGGGGGCGGAAGATACGCAGTATTTT

d_call: .
clone_size: once
j_call: TRBJ2-7
v_call: TRBV23-1
cdr3_aa: CASSQKSSEQYF
cdr3_nt: TGCGCCAGCAGTCAAAAGTCCTCCGAGCAGTACTTC

d_call: .
clone_size: .
j_call: TRBJ2-5
v_call: TRBV6-6
cdr3_aa: CASSYPQKTGETQYF
cdr3_nt: TGTGCCAGCAGTTACCCCCAGAAGACGGGGGAGACCCAGTACTTC

d_call: TRBD1
clone_size: .
j_call: TRBJ2-1
v_call: TRBV6-2/TRBV6-3
cdr3_aa: CASSETGGDYNEQFF
cdr3_nt: TGTGCCAGCAGTGAGACAGGGGGAGACTACAATGAGCAGTTCTTC

d_call: TRBD1
clone_size: few
j_call: TRBJ2-7
v_call: TRBV6-2/TRBV6-3
cdr3_aa: CASSPRTGTGYEQYF
cdr3_nt: TGTGCCAGCAGTCCACGAACCGGGACAGGCTACGAGCAGTACTTC

d_call: .
clone_size: .
j_call: TRBJ1-4
v_call: TRBV12-3/TRBV12-4
cdr3_aa: CASSLSGNEKLFF
cdr3_nt: TGTGCCAGCAGTTTGTCCGGTAATGAAAAACTGTTTTTT

d_call: TRBD1
clone_size: .
j_call: TRBJ1-5
v_call: TRBV6-2/TRBV6-3
cdr3_aa: CASSSGTGFGSNQPQHF
cdr3_nt: TGTGCCAGCAGTTCCGGGACAGGGTTTGGGAGCAATCAGCCCCAGCATTTT

d_call: TRBD1
clone_size: few
j_call: TRBJ1-4
v_call: TRBV5-5
cdr3_aa: CASSSNRGSNEKLFF
cdr3_nt: TGTGCCAGCAGCTCTAACAGGGGCTCAAATGAAAAACTGTTTTTT

d_call: .
clone_size: .
j_call: TRBJ2-1
v_call: TRBV2
cdr3_aa: CATPAGGPSYNEQFF
cdr3_nt: TGTGCCACCCCGGCCGGGGGGCCCTCCTACAATGAGCAGTTCTTC

d_call: .
clone_size: .
j_call: TRBJ2-3
v_call: TRBV12-3/TRBV12-4
cdr3_aa: CASRLRGALLQYF
cdr3_nt: TGTGCCAGCAGGCTCCGGGGGGCTCTACTGCAGTATTTT

d_call: TRBD2
clone_size: .
j_call: TRBJ2-5
v_call: TRBV10-1
cdr3_aa: CAGGLGETQYF
cdr3_nt: TGCGCCGGGGGACTAGGAGAGACCCAGTACTTC

d_call: .
clone_size: .
j_call: TRBJ1-3
v_call: TRBV12-3/TRBV12-4
cdr3_aa: CASSFAGRNTIYF
cdr3_nt: TGTGCCAGCAGTTTCGCTGGGAGAAACACCATATATTTT

d_call: .
clone_size: .
j_call: TRBJ2-3
v_call: TRBV3-1/TRBV3-2
cdr3_aa: CASSRPSTDTQYF
cdr3_nt: TGTGCCAGCAGCCGCCCCAGCACAGATACGCAGTATTTT